Here is one TCR beta chain with its context. Its antigen is currently unknown. This sample is part of a study of OX40 agonist ivuxolimab in advanced cancers. Study at large: Previous treatment with anti-PD-1, anti-PD-L1 or anti-CTLA-4 therapy was allowed; over 35% had received some. Study-wide results and limits: Low levels of normalized T-cell clonal expansion also appeared in some nonresponders.

There are 14 residues in the CDR3. Unmatched junction bases numbered 2, after V lost 1 base and J lost 2 bases. The germline V gene has CDR1 SGHDN and CDR2 FVKESK. Clones were read by immunoSEQ multiplex PCR, and TCRdb kept only the in-frame ones, dropping some. The sample yields over 70,000 clones, about 87% seen once. The specimen was CD4+ or CD8+ T cells sorted from blood, collected in a trial of the OX40 agonist ivuxolimab. This clonotype was sampled from an adult with an advanced solid tumor such as melanoma, head and neck, liver or kidney cancer. V and J are TRBV14 and TRBJ2-7; TRBD1 matches 7 bases. CDR3 protein: CASSQGQGAYEQYF. The CDR3 DNA is TGTGCCAGCAGCCAAGGACAGGGAGCCTACGAGCAGTACTTC.